A selection of T cell receptor beta chains follows, all from one sample in a study of blood T cell repertoires in COVID-19. Clones were sequenced by immunoSEQ multiplex PCR, and TCRdb holds only the in-frame ones, with some missing. The sample shows about 100,000 clones, approximately 92% of them seen only once. Material for sequencing was peripheral blood. These receptors came from a man between 65 and 85 years old with acute or convalescent COVID-19. The conserved cysteine and the conserved F or W are not part of the CDR3 here.

v_gene	j_gene	CDR3aa
TRBV7-9	TRBJ1-2	ASSPPHGGGGYT
TRBV5-5	TRBJ1-2	ASSDGQIPRGYT
TRBV28	TRBJ2-7	ASRTSGSFEQY
TRBV27	TRBJ2-5	ASRSGETQY
TRBV4-1	TRBJ2-5	ASSTTGLAGGQETQY
TRBV4-3	TRBJ2-1	ASSQEGGANEQF
TRBV30	TRBJ2-2	AWSLGGELF
TRBV5-1	TRBJ1-5	ASSLGTGEGQPQH
TRBV28	TRBJ2-7	ASSFPPETGSHEQY
TRBV4-2	TRBJ1-3	ASSQDYSGNTIY
TRBV7-3	TRBJ2-1	ASSFGGLAEYNEQF
TRBV6-5	TRBJ1-4	ASSPNTNEKLF
TRBV24-1	TRBJ2-2	ATSDPKGLAGEAGELF
TRBV5-1	TRBJ1-1	ASSHLTLSTEAF
TRBV9	TRBJ2-5	ASSVNTGAGETQY
TRBV7-6	TRBJ1-1	ASSELGGSQAF
TRBV20-1	TRBJ2-7	SAWENYEQY
TRBV10-1	TRBJ1-6	ASSATYNSPLH
TRBV4-1	TRBJ2-1	ASSQGVGGSYNEQF
TRBV28	TRBJ1-5	ASSLSGTSNQPQH
TRBV11-2	TRBJ1-1	ASSPRTQLMNTEAF
TRBV5-5	TRBJ1-2	ASSLGGTGSYNYGYT
TRBV24-1	TRBJ1-5	ATSEDRGINQPQH
TRBV7-3	TRBJ2-3	ASTKWVAGVGSTDTQY
TRBV14	TRBJ1-3	ASSQVGQGLISGNTIY
TRBV15	TRBJ1-2	ATSERTQGNGYT
TRBV19	TRBJ2-3	ASSPWAGAEDTQY
TRBV4-1	TRBJ1-2	ASSQEGRGQAALSYGYT
TRBV5-8	TRBJ2-7	ASSLQGLEQY
TRBV5-5	TRBJ1-6	ASTGQVYNSPLH
TRBV7-8	TRBJ1-4	ASSGTGTGSEKLF
TRBV12-3/TRBV12-4	TRBJ2-5	ASSLQGETQY
TRBV2	TRBJ1-5	ASGEQGLNPNQPQH
TRBV28	TRBJ1-4	ASSPGWGNEKLF
TRBV4-1	TRBJ2-1	ASSQSVTYEQF
TRBV11-2	TRBJ2-1	ASSLAGGFYNEQF
TRBV19	TRBJ2-1	ASSMGLAGGRLKNNEQF
TRBV28	TRBJ2-3	ASSLWGGPSSTDTQY
TRBV6-5	TRBJ2-7	ASTNRRVTYEQY
TRBV18	TRBJ1-5	ATQGTGPFQPQH
TRBV3-1/TRBV3-2	TRBJ1-6	ASSQGTANSPLH
TRBV6-2/TRBV6-3	TRBJ1-5	ASSYARDSSNQPQH
TRBV6-4	TRBJ2-5	ASSETGELETQY